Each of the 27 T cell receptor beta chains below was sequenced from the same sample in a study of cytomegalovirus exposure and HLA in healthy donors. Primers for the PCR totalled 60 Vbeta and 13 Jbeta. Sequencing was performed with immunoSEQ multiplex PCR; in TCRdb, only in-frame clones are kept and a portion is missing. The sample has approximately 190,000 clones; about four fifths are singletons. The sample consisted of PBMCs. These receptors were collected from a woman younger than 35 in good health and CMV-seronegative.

The CDR3 bases are TGTGCCAGCAGCTACAGGGGGTTCTACGAGCAGTACTTC. Translated: CASSYRGFYEQYF. V and J are TRBV7-9 and TRBJ2-7; 8 bases match TRBD1. V was clipped by 4 bases and J by 3 bases; unmatched bases: 2. The CDR3 has 13 residues. From germline, CDR1 is SEHNR and CDR2 FQNEAQ (reference sequence).

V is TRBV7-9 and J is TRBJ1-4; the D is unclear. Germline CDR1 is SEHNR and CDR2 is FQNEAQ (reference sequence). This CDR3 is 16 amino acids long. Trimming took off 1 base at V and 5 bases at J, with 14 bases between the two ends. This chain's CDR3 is CASSLVEGRANEKLFF. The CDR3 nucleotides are TGTGCCAGCAGCTTAGTGGAGGGCAGAGCGAATGAAAAACTGTTTTTT.

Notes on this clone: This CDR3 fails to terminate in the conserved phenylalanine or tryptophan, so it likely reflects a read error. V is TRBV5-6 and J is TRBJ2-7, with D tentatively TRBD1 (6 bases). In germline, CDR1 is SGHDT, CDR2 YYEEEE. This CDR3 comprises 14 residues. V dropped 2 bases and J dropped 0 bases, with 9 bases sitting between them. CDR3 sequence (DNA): TGTGCCAGCAGCTTCGGGACACACTCCTACGAGCAGTACCTC. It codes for CASSFGTHSYEQYL.

The CDR3 DNA is TGTGCCAGCAGACCCTCCGGAACCCCGACTAGCACAGATACGCAGTATTTT. Protein: CASRPSGTPTSTDTQYF. V is TRBV27 and J is TRBJ2-3, with D uncertain. Deletions cut 6 bases from V and 0 bases from J, with 19 bases between. Germline V CDR1 and CDR2: MNHEY, SMNVEV (reference sequence). CDR3 length equals 17 residues.

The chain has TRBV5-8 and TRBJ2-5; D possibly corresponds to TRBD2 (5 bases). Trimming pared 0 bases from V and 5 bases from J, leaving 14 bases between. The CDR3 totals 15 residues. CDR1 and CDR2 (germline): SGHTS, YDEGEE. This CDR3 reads CASSLAADWRETQYF. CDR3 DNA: TGTGCCAGCAGCTTGGCAGCGGATTGGAGGGAGACCCAGTACTTC.

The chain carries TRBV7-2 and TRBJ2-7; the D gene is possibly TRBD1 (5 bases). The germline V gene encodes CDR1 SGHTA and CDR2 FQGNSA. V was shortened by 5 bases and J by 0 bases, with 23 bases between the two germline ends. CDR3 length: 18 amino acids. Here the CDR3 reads CASSLNNPTGPSSYEQYF. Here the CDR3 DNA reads TGTGCCAGCAGCCTAAACAACCCAACAGGTCCCAGCTCCTACGAGCAGTACTTC. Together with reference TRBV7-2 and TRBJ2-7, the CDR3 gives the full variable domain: GAGVSQSPSNKVTEKGKDVELRCDPISGHTALYWYRQSLGQGLEFLIYFQGNSAPDKSGLPSDRFSAERTGGSVSTLTIQRTQQEDSAVYLCASSLNNPTGPSSYEQYFGPGTRLTVT.

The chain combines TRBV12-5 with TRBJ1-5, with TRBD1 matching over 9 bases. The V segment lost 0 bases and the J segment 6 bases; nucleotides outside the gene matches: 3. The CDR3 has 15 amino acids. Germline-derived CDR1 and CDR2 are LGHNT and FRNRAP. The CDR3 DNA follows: TGTGCTAGTGGTTTGGTACAGGGGGCTAGTCAGCCCCAGCATTTT. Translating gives CASGLVQGASQPQHF.

CDR3 loop: CASSVPGHEQFF. In DNA form, the CDR3 reads TGCGCCAGCAGCGTTCCAGGGCATGAGCAGTTCTTC. The chain has TRBV5-1 and TRBJ2-1, with D possibly TRBD1 on 5 matching bases. Germline lookup yields CDR1 SGHRS and CDR2 YFSETQ. The CDR3 loop spans 12 amino acids. Trimming left V 4 bases short and J 8 bases short, with 10 bases between.

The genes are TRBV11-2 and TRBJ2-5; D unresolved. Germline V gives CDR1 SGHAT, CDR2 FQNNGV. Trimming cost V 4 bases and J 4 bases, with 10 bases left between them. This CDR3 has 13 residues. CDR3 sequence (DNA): TGTGCCAGCAGCTCCACGTTCGGAGAGACCCAGTACTTC. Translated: CASSSTFGETQYF.

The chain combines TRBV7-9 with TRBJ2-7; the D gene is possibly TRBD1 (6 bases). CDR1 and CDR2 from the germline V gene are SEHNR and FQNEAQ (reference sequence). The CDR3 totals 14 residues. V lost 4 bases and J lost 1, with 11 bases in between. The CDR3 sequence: CASSWDTSSYEQYV. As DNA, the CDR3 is TGTGCCAGCAGCTGGGACACCTCTTCCTACGAGCAGTACGTC.

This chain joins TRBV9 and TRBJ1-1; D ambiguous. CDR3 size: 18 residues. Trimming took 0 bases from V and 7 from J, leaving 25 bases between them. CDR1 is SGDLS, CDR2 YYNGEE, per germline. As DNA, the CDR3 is TGTGCCAGCAGCGTAGATGGTGGACGAGTCCAAGGACTACGTGAAGCTTTCTTT. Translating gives CASSVDGGRVQGLREAFF.

In nucleotides, the CDR3 is TGTGCCAGCAGCTTAGGAGGATTGGGACTAGCGGGTCCTCGCAATGAGCAGTTCTTC. The encoded protein is CASSLGGLGLAGPRNEQFF. This sequence joins TRBV7-2 and TRBJ2-1, with 12 bases that match TRBD2. After removal of 1 base from V and 6 bases from J, the junction contained 13 bases not matched to a gene. The V gene's germline CDR1 is SGHTA and CDR2 FQGNSA. The CDR3 is made up of 19 amino acids. Variable domain in full (rest from reference TRBV7-2 and TRBJ2-1): GAGVSQSPSNKVTEKGKDVELRCDPISGHTALYWYRQSLGQGLEFLIYFQGNSAPDKSGLPSDRFSAERTGGSVSTLTIQRTQQEDSAVYLCASSLGGLGLAGPRNEQFFGPGTRLTVL.

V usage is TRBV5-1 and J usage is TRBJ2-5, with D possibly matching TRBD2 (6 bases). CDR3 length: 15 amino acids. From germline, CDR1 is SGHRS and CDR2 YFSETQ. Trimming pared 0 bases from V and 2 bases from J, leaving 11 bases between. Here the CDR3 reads CASSLVAGRQETQYF. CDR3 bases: TGCGCCAGCAGCTTGGTGGCAGGGAGGCAAGAGACCCAGTACTTC.

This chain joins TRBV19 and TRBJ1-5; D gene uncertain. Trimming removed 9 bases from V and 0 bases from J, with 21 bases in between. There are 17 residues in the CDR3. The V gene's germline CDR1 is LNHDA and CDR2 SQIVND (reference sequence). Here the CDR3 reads CASMNAGPRYSNQPQHF. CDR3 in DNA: TGTGCCAGCATGAATGCGGGTCCCCGGTATAGCAATCAGCCCCAGCATTTT.

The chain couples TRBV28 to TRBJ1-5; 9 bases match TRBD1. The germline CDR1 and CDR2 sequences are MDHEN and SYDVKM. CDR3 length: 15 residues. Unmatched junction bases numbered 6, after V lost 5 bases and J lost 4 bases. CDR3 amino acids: CASSEQGAGNQPQHF. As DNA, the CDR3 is TGTGCCAGCAGTGAACAGGGGGCTGGGAATCAGCCCCAGCATTTT.

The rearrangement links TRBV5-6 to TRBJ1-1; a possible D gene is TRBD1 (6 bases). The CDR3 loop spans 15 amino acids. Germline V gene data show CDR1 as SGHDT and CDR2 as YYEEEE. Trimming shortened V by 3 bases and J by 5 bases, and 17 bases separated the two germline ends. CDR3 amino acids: CASSWTTGSWTEAFF. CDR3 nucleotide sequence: TGTGCCAGCAGCTGGACAACAGGGTCTTGGACTGAAGCTTTCTTT.

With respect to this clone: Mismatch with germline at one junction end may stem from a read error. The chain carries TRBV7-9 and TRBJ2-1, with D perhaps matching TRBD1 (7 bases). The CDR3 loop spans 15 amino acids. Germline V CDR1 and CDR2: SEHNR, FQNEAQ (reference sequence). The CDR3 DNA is TGTTCCAGCCCCGGACAGGAGGGGACCTACAATGAGCAGTTCTTC. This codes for CSSPGQEGTYNEQFF.

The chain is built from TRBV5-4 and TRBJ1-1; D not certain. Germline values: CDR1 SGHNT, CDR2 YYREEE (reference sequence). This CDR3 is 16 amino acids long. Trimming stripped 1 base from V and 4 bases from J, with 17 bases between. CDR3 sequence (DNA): TGTGCCAGCAGCTTGCGAGGCTTTGCGCGGGGCACTGAAGCTTTCTTT. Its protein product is CASSLRGFARGTEAFF. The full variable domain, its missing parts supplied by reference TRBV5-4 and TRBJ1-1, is ETGVTQSPTHLIKTRGQQVTLRCSSQSGHNTVSWYQQALGQGPQFIFQYYREEENGRGNFPPRFSGLQFPNYSSELNVNALELDDSALYLCASSLRGFARGTEAFFGQGTRLTVV.

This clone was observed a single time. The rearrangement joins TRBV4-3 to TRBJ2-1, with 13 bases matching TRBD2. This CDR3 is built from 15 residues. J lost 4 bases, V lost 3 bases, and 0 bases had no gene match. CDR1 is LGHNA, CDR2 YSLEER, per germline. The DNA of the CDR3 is TGCGCCAGCAGCCAGGGACTAGCGGGGTACAATGAGCAGTTCTTC. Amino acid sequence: CASSQGLAGYNEQFF.

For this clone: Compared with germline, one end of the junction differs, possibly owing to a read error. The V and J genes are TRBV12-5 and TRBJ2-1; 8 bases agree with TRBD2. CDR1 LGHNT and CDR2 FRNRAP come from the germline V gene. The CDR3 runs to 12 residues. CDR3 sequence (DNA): TGTGCTAGTGGTGGGGTCAGCGGGAGCCCACTCTTC. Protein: CASGGVSGSPLF.

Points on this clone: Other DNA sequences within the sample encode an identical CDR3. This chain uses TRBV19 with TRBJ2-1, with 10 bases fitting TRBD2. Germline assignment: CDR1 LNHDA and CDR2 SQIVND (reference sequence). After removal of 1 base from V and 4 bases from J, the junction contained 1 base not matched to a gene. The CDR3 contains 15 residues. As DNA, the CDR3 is TGTGCCAGTAGTATAGGGACTAGCGGTTACAATGAGCAGTTCTTC. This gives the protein CASSIGTSGYNEQFF.

CDR3 DNA: TGTGCCAGCAGTCCCGGGATGATTTTGGAGCAGTACTTC. Its protein product is CASSPGMILEQYF. The chain has TRBV27 and TRBJ2-7; perhaps TRBD2 as D (5 bases). V lost 5 bases and J 7 bases, leaving 15 bases between the germline ends. Germline V gene lookup returns CDR1 MNHEY and CDR2 SMNVEV (reference sequence). CDR3 length: 13 amino acids.

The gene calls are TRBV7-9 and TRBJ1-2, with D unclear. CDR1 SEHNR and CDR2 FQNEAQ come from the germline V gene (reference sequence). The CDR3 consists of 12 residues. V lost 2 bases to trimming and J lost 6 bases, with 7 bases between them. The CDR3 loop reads CASSLSPDGYTF. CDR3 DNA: TGTGCCAGCAGCTTATCTCCAGATGGCTACACCTTC.

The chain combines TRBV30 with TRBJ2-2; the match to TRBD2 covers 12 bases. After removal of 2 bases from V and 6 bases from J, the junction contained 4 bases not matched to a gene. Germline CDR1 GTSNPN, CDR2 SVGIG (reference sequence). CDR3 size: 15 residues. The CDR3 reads CAWSRGLAGPGELFF. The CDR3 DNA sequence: TGTGCCTGGAGTCGGGGACTAGCGGGTCCCGGGGAGCTGTTTTTT. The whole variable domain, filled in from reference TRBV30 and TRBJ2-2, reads SQTIHQWPATLVQPVGSPLSLECTVEGTSNPNLYWYRQAAGRGLQLLFYSVGIGQISSEVPQNLSASRPQDRQFILSSKKLLLSDSGFYLCAWSRGLAGPGELFFGEGSRLTVL.

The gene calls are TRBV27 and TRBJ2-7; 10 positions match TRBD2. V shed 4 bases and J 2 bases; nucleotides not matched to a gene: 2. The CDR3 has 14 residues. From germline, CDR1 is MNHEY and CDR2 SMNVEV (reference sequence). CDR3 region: CASSSGTSAYEQYF. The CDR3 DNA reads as TGTGCCAGCAGTTCTGGGACTAGCGCCTACGAGCAGTACTTC.

The CDR3 nucleotides are TGTGCCAGCTCACCTGAAAGCTGGTTAGCGGGAGGGCCAGATGAGTACCCCTACGAGCAGTACTTC. It encodes CASSPESWLAGGPDEYPYEQYF. The rearrangement joins TRBV18 to TRBJ2-7; 11 positions agree with TRBD2. J was trimmed by 2 bases and V by 3 bases; bases with no gene match: 24. Germline lookup yields CDR1 KGHSH and CDR2 LQKENI. The CDR3 sequence is 22 residues long. The full variable domain, its missing parts supplied by reference TRBV18 and TRBJ2-7, is NAGVMQNPRHLVRRRGQEARLRCSPMKGHSHVYWYRQLPEEGLKFMVYLQKENIIDESGMPKERFSAEFPKEGPSILRIQQVVRGDSAAYFCASSPESWLAGGPDEYPYEQYFGPGTRLTVT.

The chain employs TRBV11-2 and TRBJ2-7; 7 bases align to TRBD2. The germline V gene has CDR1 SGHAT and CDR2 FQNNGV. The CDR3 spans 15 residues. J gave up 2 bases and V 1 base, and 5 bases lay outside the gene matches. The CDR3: CASSLALTSPYEQYF. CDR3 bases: TGTGCCAGCAGCTTAGCCCTGACTAGCCCCTACGAGCAGTACTTC.